Sequencing of this T cell receptor beta chain was carried out in a study of early stage breast cancer tumors. The germline V and J ends were trimmed by 1 base and 0 bases, with 6 bases remaining between them. CDR3 size: 15 residues. Germline CDR1 is SGHAT and CDR2 is FQNNGV. The repertoire was sequenced with immunoSEQ multiplex PCR; TCRdb's copy has only in-frame clones and lacks some. This table has about 29,000 clones, 84% appearing once. The rearrangement links TRBV11-2 to TRBJ2-2, with unresolved D. This clonotype was obtained from a person aged 45-60 years with breast cancer. Sequenced input: blood. The CDR3 region has the DNA TGTGCCAGCAGCTTAGCGGGCGCGAACACCGGGGAGCTGTTTTTT. Amino acids: CASSLAGANTGELFF.